Following are 22 T cell receptor beta chains from one sample sequenced in a study of shared clonotypes between healthy human individuals. Profiling relied on immunoSEQ multiplex PCR, and the TCRdb table lists in-frame clones only, not all of them. Of about 490,000 clones in the sample, roughly 80% were seen once. Sequenced material: PBMCs. Source of these receptors: a woman in her thirties or forties in good health. Some clones in this sample may be carry-over from other donors' samples.

In its sample, this clone was seen once. The rearrangement links TRBV10-3 to TRBJ2-3, with D perhaps being TRBD1 or TRBD2 (5 bases each). CDR1 and CDR2 (germline): ENHRY, SYGVKD. With 8 bases removed from V and 2 bases from J, the gap between germline ends came to 11 bases. The CDR3 has 13 amino acids. CDR3 sequence reads: CAIGGTSTDTQYF. The CDR3 region has the DNA TGTGCCATCGGGGGAACTTCCACAGATACGCAGTATTTT.

The chain couples TRBV6-1 to TRBJ1-2; TRBD1 matches 7 bases. The CDR3 covers 15 residues. Per germline, CDR1 MNHNS and CDR2 SASEGT. The J segment lost 4 bases and the V segment lost 3 bases, leaving 8 bases of the junction unmatched. The CDR3, as DNA: TGTGCCAGCAGTGATTTTAAAAGGGGGCCCTATGGCTACACCTTC. This codes for CASSDFKRGPYGYTF.

Turning to this clone: A far more abundant clone sits one base away, making this likely a read error. Other DNA sequences of this sample code for an identical CDR3. The CDR3, as DNA: TGTGCCAGTAGTCCCTCGGGAAACACCATATATTTT. This translates into CASSPSGNTIYF. The chain has TRBV25-1 and TRBJ1-3; no firm D call. V shed 9 bases and J shed 4 bases, with 10 bases lying between them. CDR1 and CDR2 from the germline V gene are MGHDK and SYGVNS. CDR3 length: 12 residues. Full variable domain (rest looked up from reference TRBV25-1 and TRBJ1-3): EADIYQTPRYLVIGTGKKITLECSQTMGHDKMYWYQQDPGMELHLIHYSYGVNSTEKGDLSSESTVSRIRTEHFPLTLESARPSHTSQYLCASSPSGNTIYFGEGSWLTVV.

With regard to this clone: A junction end diverges from the germline sequence, so it may reflect a read error. This chain connects TRBV4-2 to TRBJ2-1; tentatively, D is TRBD2 (6 bases). CDR1 LGHNA and CDR2 YNFKEQ come from the germline V gene. This CDR3 has 16 amino acids. The CDR3 here is CASSQDGGQIYTEQFF. In DNA form, the CDR3 reads TGTGCCAGCAGCCAAGATGGAGGGCAGATCTACACTGAGCAGTTCTTC.

V usage is TRBV28 and J usage is TRBJ2-1; weak D call: TRBD2 (7 bases). This CDR3 spans 14 amino acids. Germline CDR1 is MDHEN and CDR2 is SYDVKM. Trimming removed 7 bases from V and 8 bases from J, with 18 bases in between. The CDR3 sequence: CASTSGGAEDEQFF. Here the CDR3 DNA reads TGTGCCAGCACCTCTGGGGGGGCAGAGGATGAGCAGTTCTTC.

The rearrangement uses TRBV19 and TRBJ2-2, with 14 bases identical to TRBD2. The germline V gene has CDR1 LNHDA and CDR2 SQIVND (reference sequence). This CDR3 is built from 15 residues. V shed 3 bases and J 13 bases; nucleotides not matched to a gene: 7. In nucleotides, the CDR3 is TGTGCCAGTAGTATCCAGCCGGGACTAGCGGGAGTGCTGTTTTTT. Its protein product is CASSIQPGLAGVLFF.

The rearrangement joins TRBV5-3 to TRBJ2-5, with D hard to call. The J call may be wrong; the DNA end is better matched by TRBJ2-7. TRBV5-3 is an ORF for which the function is uncertain. The CDR3 contains 14 residues. CDR3 bases: TGTGCCAGAAGCTGTCCCACGAGACGGTCCGAGCAGTACTTC. Residues: CARSCPTRRSEQYF.

This clone was observed a few times. It is likely a read error: a sequence one base away is far more abundant. The chain links TRBV28 to TRBJ1-1, with TRBD1 matching over 7 bases. The J segment lost 6 bases and the V segment lost 2 bases, leaving 9 bases of the junction unmatched. This CDR3 comprises 15 residues. Per germline, CDR1 MDHEN and CDR2 SYDVKM. The CDR3 sequence is CASSLQDRWFPEAFF. As DNA, the CDR3 is TGTGCCAGCAGTTTACAGGACAGGTGGTTTCCTGAAGCTTTCTTT.

This chain's CDR3 is CASSEGQGVRGYTF. Written as DNA, the CDR3 is TGTGCCAGCAGCGAAGGACAGGGGGTTCGTGGCTACACCTTC. This chain links TRBV7-9 with TRBJ1-2; the match to TRBD1 covers 10 bases. Germline V gene lookup returns CDR1 SEHNR and CDR2 FQNEAQ (reference sequence). J gave up 7 bases and V 5 bases, and 7 bases lay outside the gene matches. The CDR3 sequence is 14 residues long.

A note on this clone: With a far larger clone one base away, a read error is the likely cause. Other DNA sequences of this sample code for an identical CDR3. The J gene is TRBJ2-5, the V gene TRBV5-1; D not resolved. The CDR3 is made up of 11 amino acids. Trimming stripped 2 bases from V and 5 bases from J, with 4 bases between. The germline V gene has CDR1 SGHRS and CDR2 YFSETQ. Here the CDR3 DNA reads TGCGCCAGCAGCTTATCTGAGACCCAGTACTTC. It yields the protein CASSLSETQYF.

The chain combines TRBV6-6 with TRBJ2-7; TRBD2 matches 13 bases. The CDR3 length is 16 residues. V gave up 5 bases and J gave up 6 bases; unmatched junction bases: 10. The germline CDR1 and CDR2 sequences are MNHNY and SVGAGI (reference sequence). CDR3 DNA sequence: TGTGCCAGCAGTACAACTAGCGGGAGGGCGGGGAGCGAGCAGTACTTC. Translated, it gives CASSTTSGRAGSEQYF.

The gene calls are TRBV5-6 and TRBJ2-5; 10 nucleotides match TRBD2. The CDR3 is made up of 15 amino acids. The germline V gene encodes CDR1 SGHDT and CDR2 YYEEEE. After removal of 10 bases from V and 3 bases from J, the junction contained 12 bases not matched to a gene. The CDR3 loop reads CAFSLAGVGKETQYF. DNA for the CDR3: TGTGCCTTCAGTCTAGCGGGAGTCGGGAAAGAGACCCAGTACTTC.

This clone appeared many times. An end of the junction differs from the germline gene, which may be a read error. Other DNA sequences in this sample translate to the same CDR3. The chain uses TRBV5-4 and TRBJ2-5, with 8 nucleotides matching TRBD2. The CDR3 loop spans 17 amino acids. CDR1 and CDR2 (germline): SGHNT, YYREEE (reference sequence). The CDR3: CASSLGLAGFSGETQYF. The CDR3 DNA reads as TGTGCCAGCAGTTTGGGCCTAGCGGGCTTCTCCGGGGAGACCCAGTACTTC.

The genes are TRBV28 and TRBJ1-1; 9 nucleotides match TRBD1. This CDR3 spans 13 amino acids. From germline, CDR1 is MDHEN and CDR2 SYDVKM. The trim removed 4 bases at V and 6 bases at J, leaving 3 bases unmatched. CDR3 bases: TGTGCCAGCAGTTCAACAGGGGGCCCTGAAGCTTTCTTT. Its translation: CASSSTGGPEAFF.

This clone came up many times. The chain carries TRBV15 and TRBJ1-6, with D unresolved. The CDR3 extends over 13 amino acids. V shed 0 bases and J shed 10 bases, with 7 bases lying between them. Germline assignment: CDR1 LNHNV and CDR2 YYDKDF (reference sequence). CDR3 amino acids: CATSRERRSPLHF. CDR3 coding DNA: TGTGCCACCAGCAGAGAACGTCGGTCACCCCTCCACTTT. Complete variable domain (other parts from reference TRBV15 and TRBJ1-6): DAMVIQNPRYQVTQFGKPVTLSCSQTLNHNVMYWYQQKSSQAPKLLFHYYDKDFNNEADTPDNFQSRRPNTSFCFLDIRSPGLGDTAMYLCATSRERRSPLHFGNGTRLTVT.

The chain couples TRBV5-1 to TRBJ1-1, with TRBD1 matching over 7 bases. From germline, CDR1 is SGHRS and CDR2 YFSETQ. With V trimmed by 4 bases and J by 5 bases, 11 bases remained unmatched. The CDR3 spans 15 residues. The CDR3 coding sequence is TGCGCCAGCAGCCCCGGTAGGGGGCGACGAACTGAAGCTTTCTTT. Translated: CASSPGRGRRTEAFF.

V usage is TRBV10-3 and J usage is TRBJ2-5; D not certain. V was trimmed by 6 bases and J by 5 bases, leaving 10 bases between them. Germline CDR1 ENHRY, CDR2 SYGVKD. This CDR3 has 12 amino acids. This chain's CDR3 is CAIRAAGETQYF. The CDR3 DNA is TGTGCCATCAGGGCTGCTGGGGAGACCCAGTACTTC.

The table lists this clone with a count of one. The V and J genes are TRBV27 and TRBJ2-7; D possibly corresponds to TRBD2 (5 bases). The CDR3 covers 14 residues. Looked up from germline, CDR1 is MNHEY and CDR2 is SMNVEV (reference sequence). Trimming pared 4 bases from V and 6 bases from J, leaving 16 bases between. This CDR3 reads CASSSVPGNGEQYF. The CDR3 DNA reads as TGTGCCAGCAGTTCGGTTCCGGGGAATGGCGAGCAGTACTTC.

The chain employs TRBV4-3 and TRBJ2-5; D might be TRBD1 or TRBD2, each matching 6 bases. The CDR3 covers 15 residues. Trimming cost V 4 bases and J 2 bases, with 14 bases left between them. Germline CDR1 reads LGHNA; CDR2 reads YSLEER. For the CDR3, the DNA is TGCGCCAGCAGCCGCGTCGGGGGCCTACAAGAGACCCAGTACTTC. Protein product: CASSRVGGLQETQYF.

This clone was seen only once. The J gene is TRBJ2-2, the V gene TRBV2, with 14 bases identical to TRBD2. Germline assignment: CDR1 SNHLY and CDR2 FYNNEI. V lost 5 bases, J lost 6 bases, and 2 bases stayed unmatched. The CDR3 has 15 amino acids. CDR3 residues: CASSLTSGRAGELFF. CDR3 coding DNA: TGTGCCAGCAGTCTGACTAGCGGGAGGGCCGGGGAGCTGTTTTTT.

V and J are TRBV7-2 and TRBJ2-7; 9 bases fit TRBD1. J gave up 2 bases and V 5 bases, and 4 bases lay outside the gene matches. CDR1 and CDR2 (germline): SGHTA, FQGNSA. This CDR3 spans 14 amino acids. The CDR3: CASSVTGGPYEQYF. DNA of the CDR3: TGTGCCAGCAGCGTTACAGGGGGCCCCTACGAGCAGTACTTC.

This chain joins TRBV21-1 and TRBJ2-5. TRBV21-1 is annotated as a pseudogene. There are 9 residues in the CDR3. Written as DNA, the CDR3 is TGTGCCAGACAAGAGACCCAGTACTTC. This gives the protein CARQETQYF.